This TCR beta chain was recorded in a study of tissue T cells after allogeneic stem cell transplantation. General study findings and limits: Tissue-detected TCR repertoire was only partly captured by blood and spleen T cells. Anatomically similar tissues had similar TCR repertoires within each patient.

This clone turned up a few times. Its antigen is undetermined. Gene names denote mouse genes. The read terminates 1 residue ahead of where the CDR3 ends, so the germline J gene completes it. The method was immunoSEQ multiplex PCR; TCRdb's version includes in-frame clones alone and lacks a portion of them. This sample yields about 1,800 clones, of which roughly half are seen a single time; roughly 29% belongs to the top ten. Documented time point: mouse harvest day 14 after allogeneic transplant. The graft held 10^6 splenic CD5+ T cells and 10^7 T-cell-depleted bone marrow cells. Mice had MHC-mismatched B6 into BALB/c GVHD, sampled day 7 or 14. From germline, CDR1 is KGHPV and CDR2 FQNQEV (reference sequence). V was pared by 2 bases and J by 0 bases, with 1 base of the junction left unmatched. CDR3 length: 14 residues.

The chain uses TRBV26 and TRBJ2-7; TRBD1 aligns across 7 bases. The sequence derives from a female BALB/c mouse given C57BL/6 T cells with graft-versus-host disease after an allogeneic hematopoietic cell transplant. The specimen was blood. Incomplete CDR3 DNA: TGTGCCAGCAGTCTGGGGGACAGCTCCTATGAACAGTAC. This encodes CASSLGDSSYEQY. The whole CDR3 protein is CASSLGDSSYEQYF.